The TCR beta chain under discussion was sequenced for a study of blood T cell repertoires in COVID-19. Across the whole study: The cDNA or gDNA used as material had been derived from T cells, B-cell-depleted T cells, or PBMCs.

Germline CDR1 reads SQVTM; CDR2 reads ANQGSEA. The CDR3 runs to 12 residues. The germline V and J ends were trimmed by 7 bases and 6 bases, with 15 bases remaining between them. As processed by the authors: Reference gene primers were amplified, and this amplification served to estimate nucleated cell counts. TCRdb's copy holds only in-frame clones and misses some; the assay was immunoSEQ multiplex PCR. That table is the source of V, J and clone size, and D and trimming were worked out from the DNA. The sample carries tens of thousands of clones, roughly 80% recorded once. What was sequenced was peripheral blood. The genes are TRBV29-1 and TRBJ1-2; D is perhaps TRBD1 (6 bases). The origin of this receptor is a man in his 70s with acute or convalescent COVID-19. CDR3 residues: CSAQGTEDGYTF. Here the CDR3 DNA reads TGCAGCGCCCAGGGGACGGAGGATGGCTACACCTTC.